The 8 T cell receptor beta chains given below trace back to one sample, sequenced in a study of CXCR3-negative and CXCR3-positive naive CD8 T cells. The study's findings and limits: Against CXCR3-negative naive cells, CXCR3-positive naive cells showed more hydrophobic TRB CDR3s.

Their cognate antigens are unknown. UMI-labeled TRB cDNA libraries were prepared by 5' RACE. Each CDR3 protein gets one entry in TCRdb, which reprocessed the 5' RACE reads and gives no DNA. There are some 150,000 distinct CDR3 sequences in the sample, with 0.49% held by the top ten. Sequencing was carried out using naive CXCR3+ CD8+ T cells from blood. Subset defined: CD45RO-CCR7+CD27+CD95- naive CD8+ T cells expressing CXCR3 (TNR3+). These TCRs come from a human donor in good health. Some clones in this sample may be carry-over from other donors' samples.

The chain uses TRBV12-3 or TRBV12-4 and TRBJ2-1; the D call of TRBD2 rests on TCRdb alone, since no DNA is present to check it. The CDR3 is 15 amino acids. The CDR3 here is CASSNVAGGPFEQFF.

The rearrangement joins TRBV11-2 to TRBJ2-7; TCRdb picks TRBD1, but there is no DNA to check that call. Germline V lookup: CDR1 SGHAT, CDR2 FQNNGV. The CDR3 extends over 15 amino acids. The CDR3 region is CASSLVMGHNYEQYF.

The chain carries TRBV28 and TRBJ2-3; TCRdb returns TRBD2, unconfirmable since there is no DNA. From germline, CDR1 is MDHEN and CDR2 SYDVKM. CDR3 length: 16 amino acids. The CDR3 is CASSPRTIFLPDTQYF.

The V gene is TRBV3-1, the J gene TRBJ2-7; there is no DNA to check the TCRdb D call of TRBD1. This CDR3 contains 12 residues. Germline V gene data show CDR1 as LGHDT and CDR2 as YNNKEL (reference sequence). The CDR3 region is CASSQGPTEQYF.

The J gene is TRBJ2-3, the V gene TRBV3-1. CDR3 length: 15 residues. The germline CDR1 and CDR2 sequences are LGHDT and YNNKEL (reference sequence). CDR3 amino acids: CASSHQTYNLDTQYF.

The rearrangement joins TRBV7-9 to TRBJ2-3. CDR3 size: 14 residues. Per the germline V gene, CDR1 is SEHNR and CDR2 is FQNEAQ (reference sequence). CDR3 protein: CASSFSGGQDTEYF.

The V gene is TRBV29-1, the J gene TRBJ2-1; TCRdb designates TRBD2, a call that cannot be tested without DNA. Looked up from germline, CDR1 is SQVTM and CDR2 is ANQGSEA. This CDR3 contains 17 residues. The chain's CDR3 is CSVEGGVLAGAYNEQFF.

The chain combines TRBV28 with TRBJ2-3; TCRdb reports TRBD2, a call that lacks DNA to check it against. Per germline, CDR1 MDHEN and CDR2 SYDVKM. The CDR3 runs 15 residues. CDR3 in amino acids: CASSPSAGNTDTQYF.